The present entry profiles one TCR beta chain with its context. Clones were sequenced by immunoSEQ multiplex PCR, and TCRdb holds only the in-frame ones, with some missing. The table has some 7,000 clones, roughly 80% seen once. The sample is drawn from a study of OX40 agonist ivuxolimab in advanced cancers. At the level of the study: Prior anti-PD-1, anti-PD-L1 or anti-CTLA-4 therapy was allowed; around 40% had some.

Baseline, cycle 4 day 1, and cycle 7 day 1 were the blood sampling points. V trimming: 0 bases; J trimming: 6 bases; junction bases outside the gene matches: 4. CDR1 MNHEY and CDR2 SMNVEV come from the germline V gene (reference sequence). This CDR3 has 14 amino acids. Here the sequenced sample was CD4+ or CD8+ T cells sorted from blood, taken in a trial of the OX40 agonist ivuxolimab. This sequence was found in an adult with an advanced solid tumor such as melanoma, head and neck, liver or kidney cancer. The chain uses TRBV27 and TRBJ2-7, with TRBD1 identical over 8 bases. The CDR3 loop reads CASSLSTGGSEQYF. CDR3 DNA sequence: TGTGCCAGCAGTTTATCTACAGGGGGAAGCGAGCAGTACTTC.